This is a list of T cell receptor beta chains from one sample in a study of neoadjuvant anti-PD-1 for oral cavity cancer. Using immunoSEQ multiplex PCR, the repertoire was profiled, and TCRdb retains in-frame clones only, with some absent. The sample contains some 6,000 clones, roughly 53% of which appear only once. The sequencing here drew on tumor tissue, taken after nivolumab (anti-PD-1) treatment. All receptors come from a person aged 40-85 years with oral cavity squamous cell carcinoma. The CDR3 runs from the conserved cysteine through the conserved F or W. The order of the fields is CDR3 protein, CDR3 DNA, clone size, J gene, D gene, V gene. D genes are given only for firm matches. Expanded clones get a size class; other rows say once, few or many, or leave the size out.

CATSSQRGAHGYTF	TGTGCCACCAGCAGTCAGCGGGGGGCGCATGGCTACACCTTC	.	TRBJ1-2	.	TRBV15
CASSHAGRLTGNTIYF	TGCGCCAGCAGCCATGCAGGGAGGTTGACTGGAAACACCATATATTTT	few	TRBJ1-3	.	TRBV4-1
CASSWTNTEAFF	TGCGCCAGCAGCTGGACCAACACTGAAGCTTTCTTT	once	TRBJ1-1	.	TRBV5-1
CASRVGGTGYGYTF	TGTGCCAGCAGGGTGGGCGGGACGGGCTATGGCTACACCTTC	.	TRBJ1-2	.	TRBV6-1
CASSSSHTGPPWETQYF	TGTGCCAGTAGTTCCTCCCACACGGGACCCCCGTGGGAGACCCAGTACTTC	few	TRBJ2-5	.	TRBV19
CASTSSAWEFGTEAFF	TGTGCCAGCACCTCTTCAGCCTGGGAATTTGGAACTGAAGCTTTCTTT	.	TRBJ1-1	.	TRBV27
CASSESNQPQHF	TGTGCCAGCAGTGAAAGCAATCAGCCCCAGCATTTT	once	TRBJ1-5	.	TRBV28
CASSETWDEQYF	TGTGCCAGCAGTGAAACGTGGGACGAGCAGTACTTC	.	TRBJ2-7	.	TRBV25-1
CASSPIVAGDQETQYF	TGTGCCAGCTCACCAATAGTAGCGGGGGATCAAGAGACCCAGTACTTC	.	TRBJ2-5	TRBD2	TRBV18
CASSLGGQRQNIQYF	TGTGCCAGCAGCTTAGGGGGTCAGCGCCAAAACATTCAGTACTTC	.	TRBJ2-4	.	TRBV11-2
CASSLRATEAFF	TGCGCCAGCAGTCTCCGCGCCACTGAAGCTTTCTTT	.	TRBJ1-1	.	TRBV10-2
CASSLSSTNEKLFF	TGCGCCAGCAGCTTATCGTCAACTAATGAAAAACTGTTTTTT	.	TRBJ1-4	.	TRBV5-1
CASRSDRGGNYGYTF	TGTGCCAGCAGATCCGACAGGGGTGGTAACTATGGCTACACCTTC	few	TRBJ1-2	TRBD1	TRBV7-9
CASSWARAQGTEAFF	TGCGCCAGCAGCTGGGCCCGGGCCCAGGGCACTGAAGCTTTCTTT	.	TRBJ1-1	.	TRBV5-1
CASSPARVSYEQYF	TGTGCCAGCAGCCCGGCTAGGGTCTCCTACGAGCAGTACTTC	.	TRBJ2-7	.	TRBV7-2
CASSNLQGNTGELFF	TGCGCCAGCAGCAATCTTCAGGGGAACACCGGGGAGCTGTTTTTT	few	TRBJ2-2	.	TRBV5-1
CASSKTSGGKGEQFF	TGCGCCAGCAGCAAGACTAGCGGGGGGAAGGGTGAGCAGTTCTTC	.	TRBJ2-1	TRBD2	TRBV5-1
CASSQALRASGELFF	TGCGCCAGCAGCCAAGCTTTGAGGGCTTCCGGGGAGCTGTTTTTT	.	TRBJ2-2	.	TRBV4-1
CASSEERTGNTIYF	TGTGCCAGCAGTGAAGAAAGAACTGGAAACACCATATATTTT	few	TRBJ1-3	.	TRBV25-1
CASSLALQGATEAFF	TGTGCCAGCAGCTTAGCCCTACAGGGGGCCACTGAAGCTTTCTTT	once	TRBJ1-1	TRBD1	TRBV7-8
CASSPGLGGNEQYF	TGTGCCAGCAGCCCCGGACTGGGGGGGAACGAGCAGTACTTC	few	TRBJ2-7	TRBD2	TRBV5-4
CASTRERTGTYNEQFF	TGTGCCAGCACCCGGGAAAGGACAGGGACCTACAATGAGCAGTTCTTC	once	TRBJ2-1	TRBD1	TRBV5-4
CASSLEGRLAGGRSYNEQFF	TGTGCCAGCAGCTTAGAGGGGCGACTAGCGGGGGGGCGGTCCTACAATGAGCAGTTCTTC	.	TRBJ2-1	TRBD2	TRBV7-7
CASSDPGGSADTQYF	TGTGCCAGCAGCGACCCCGGGGGCTCGGCAGATACGCAGTATTTT	few	TRBJ2-3	.	TRBV9
CASSAPGGGKNTEAFF	TGTGCCAGCAGCGCACCAGGAGGGGGGAAGAACACTGAAGCTTTCTTT	.	TRBJ1-1	.	TRBV28
CASSPIQTGGNEQFF	TGTGCCAGCAGTCCTATCCAGACAGGGGGAAATGAGCAGTTCTTC	.	TRBJ2-1	TRBD1	TRBV6-5
CATKAQGYNEQFF	TGTGCCACCAAAGCCCAGGGCTACAATGAGCAGTTCTTC	.	TRBJ2-1	.	TRBV28
CASSHTGFNTEAFF	TGTGCCAGCAGCCATACAGGGTTTAACACTGAAGCTTTCTTT	.	TRBJ1-1	.	TRBV7-2
CASSSGQREQYF	TGTGCCAGCAGCTCCGGACAGCGCGAGCAGTACTTC	large	TRBJ2-7	.	TRBV7-8
CATSREGGKYTEAFF	TGTGCCACCAGCAGAGAGGGGGGCAAATACACTGAAGCTTTCTTT	.	TRBJ1-1	.	TRBV15
CASSLGEGGRTEAFF	TGTGCCAGCAGCTTAGGGGAAGGGGGCCGTACTGAAGCTTTCTTT	.	TRBJ1-1	TRBD1	TRBV7-2
CATSRARSSGGFAEAFF	TGTGCCACCAGCAGAGCCCGTTCGAGCGGGGGGTTTGCTGAAGCTTTCTTT	.	TRBJ1-1	.	TRBV15
CASSPWGSYNEQFF	TGTGCCAGCTCACCCTGGGGCTCCTACAATGAGCAGTTCTTC	.	TRBJ2-1	.	TRBV18
CAAGLAFYNEQFF	TGTGCCGCGGGACTAGCGTTTTACAATGAGCAGTTCTTC	.	TRBJ2-1	TRBD2	TRBV7-2
CASSSHREAVYGYTF	TGTGCCAGTAGTTCCCACAGGGAGGCCGTCTATGGCTACACCTTC	few	TRBJ1-2	.	TRBV19
CASSLRSGTANEKLFF	TGTGCCAGCAGCTTGAGGTCCGGGACAGCAAATGAAAAACTGTTTTTT	.	TRBJ1-4	TRBD1	TRBV7-8
CASSPGTSSYEQYF	TGTGCCAGCTCACCCGGGACTAGCTCCTACGAGCAGTACTTC	few	TRBJ2-7	TRBD2	TRBV18
CASSLSGGRETQYF	TGTGCCAGCAGCCTCTCGGGGGGGAGGGAGACCCAGTACTTC	.	TRBJ2-5	TRBD2	TRBV7-2
CASSLQAAGELFF	TGTGCCAGCAGCCTACAGGCGGCCGGGGAGCTGTTTTTT	.	TRBJ2-2	.	TRBV5-4